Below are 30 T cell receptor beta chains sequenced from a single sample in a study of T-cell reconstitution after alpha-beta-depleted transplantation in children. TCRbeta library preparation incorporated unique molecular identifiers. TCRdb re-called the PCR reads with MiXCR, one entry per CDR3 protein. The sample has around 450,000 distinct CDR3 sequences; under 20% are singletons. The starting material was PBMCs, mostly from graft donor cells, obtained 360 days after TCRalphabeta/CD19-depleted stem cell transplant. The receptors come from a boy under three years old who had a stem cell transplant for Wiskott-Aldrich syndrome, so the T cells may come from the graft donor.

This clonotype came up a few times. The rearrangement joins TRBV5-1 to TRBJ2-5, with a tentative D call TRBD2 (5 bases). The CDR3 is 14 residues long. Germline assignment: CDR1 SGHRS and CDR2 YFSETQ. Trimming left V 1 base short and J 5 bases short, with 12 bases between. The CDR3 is CASSLTLARETQYF. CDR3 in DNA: TGCGCCAGCAGCTTGACCCTAGCACGGGAGACCCAGTACTTC. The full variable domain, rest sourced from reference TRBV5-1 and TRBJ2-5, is KAGVTQTPRYLIKTRGQQVTLSCSPISGHRSVSWYQQTPGQGLQFLFEYFSETQRNKGNFPGRFSGRQFSNSRSEMNVSTLELGDSALYLCASSLTLARETQYFGPGTRLLVL.

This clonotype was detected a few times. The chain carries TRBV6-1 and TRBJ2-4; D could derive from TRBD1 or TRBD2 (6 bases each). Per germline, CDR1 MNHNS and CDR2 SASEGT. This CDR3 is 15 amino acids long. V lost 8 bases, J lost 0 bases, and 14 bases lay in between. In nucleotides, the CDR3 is TGTGCCAGCCGACAGGTCGGGGGAGCCAAAAACATTCAGTACTTC. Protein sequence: CASRQVGGAKNIQYF.

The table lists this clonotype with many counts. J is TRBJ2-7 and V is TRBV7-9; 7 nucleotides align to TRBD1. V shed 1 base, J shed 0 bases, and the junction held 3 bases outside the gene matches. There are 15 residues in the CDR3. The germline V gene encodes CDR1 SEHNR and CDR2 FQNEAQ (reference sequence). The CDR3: CASSLVAGGSYEQYF. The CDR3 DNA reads TGTGCCAGCAGCTTAGTAGCAGGGGGCTCCTACGAGCAGTACTTC.

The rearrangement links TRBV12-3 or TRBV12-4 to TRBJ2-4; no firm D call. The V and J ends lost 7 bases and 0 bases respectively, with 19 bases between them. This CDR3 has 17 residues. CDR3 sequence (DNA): TGTGCCAGCACCTTGGGAACAAACGATCTAGCCAAAAACATTCAGTACTTC. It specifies CASTLGTNDLAKNIQYF.

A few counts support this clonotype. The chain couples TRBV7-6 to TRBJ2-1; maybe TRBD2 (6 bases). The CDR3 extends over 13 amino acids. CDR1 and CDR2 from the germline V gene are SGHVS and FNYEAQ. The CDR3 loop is CSSGGPAPNEQFF. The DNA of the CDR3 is TGTTCGAGCGGAGGGCCAGCTCCCAATGAGCAGTTCTTC.

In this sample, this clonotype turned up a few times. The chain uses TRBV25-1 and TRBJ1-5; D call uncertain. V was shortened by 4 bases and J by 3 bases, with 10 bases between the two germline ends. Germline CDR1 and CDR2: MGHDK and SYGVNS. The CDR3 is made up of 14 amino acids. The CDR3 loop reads CASSGHLSNQPQHF. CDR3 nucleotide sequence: TGTGCCAGCAGTGGGCACCTGTCCAATCAGCCCCAGCATTTT.

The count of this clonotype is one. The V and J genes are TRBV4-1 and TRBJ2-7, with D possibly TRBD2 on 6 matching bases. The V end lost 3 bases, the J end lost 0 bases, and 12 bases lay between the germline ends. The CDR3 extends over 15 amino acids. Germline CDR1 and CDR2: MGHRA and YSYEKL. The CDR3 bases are TGCGCCAGCAGCCATCTAGCGTCCAGCTCCTACGAGCAGTACTTC. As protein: CASSHLASSSYEQYF.

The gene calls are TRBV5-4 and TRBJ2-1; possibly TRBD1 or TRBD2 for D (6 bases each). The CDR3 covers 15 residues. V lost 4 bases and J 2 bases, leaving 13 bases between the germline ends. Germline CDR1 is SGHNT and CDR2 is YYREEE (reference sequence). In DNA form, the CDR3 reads TGTGCCAGCAGCAGAGGGGGGCCCACCTACAATGAGCAGTTCTTC. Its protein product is CASSRGGPTYNEQFF.

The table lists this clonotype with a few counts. CDR3 residues: CASSLEGGLAVEQFF. For the CDR3, the DNA is TGTGCCAGCAGCTTAGAAGGGGGACTAGCGGTTGAGCAGTTCTTC. This chain connects TRBV11-1 to TRBJ2-1; 11 bases line up with TRBD2. The CDR3 has 15 amino acids. Germline V gene data show CDR1 as SGHAT and CDR2 as FQDESV (reference sequence). V shed 1 base, J shed 9 bases, and the junction held 5 bases outside the gene matches.

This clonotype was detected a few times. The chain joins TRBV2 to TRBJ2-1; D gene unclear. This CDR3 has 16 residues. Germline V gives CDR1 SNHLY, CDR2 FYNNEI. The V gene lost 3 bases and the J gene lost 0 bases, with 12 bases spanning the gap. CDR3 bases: TGTGCCAGCAGTGATGTTGGGATTAGCTCCTACAATGAGCAGTTCTTC. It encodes CASSDVGISSYNEQFF.

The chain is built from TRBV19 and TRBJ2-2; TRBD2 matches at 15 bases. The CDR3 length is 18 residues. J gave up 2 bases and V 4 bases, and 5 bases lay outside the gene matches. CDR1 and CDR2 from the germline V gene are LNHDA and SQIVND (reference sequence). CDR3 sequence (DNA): TGTGCCAGTAGTAAGAGGGGACTAGCGGGAGGTAACACCGGGGAGCTGTTTTTT. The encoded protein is CASSKRGLAGGNTGELFF.

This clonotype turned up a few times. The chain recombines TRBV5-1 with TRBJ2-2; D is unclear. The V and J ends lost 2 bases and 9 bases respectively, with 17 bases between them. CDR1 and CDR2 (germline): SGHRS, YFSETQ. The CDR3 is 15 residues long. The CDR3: CASSLLTTRTRELFF. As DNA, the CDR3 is TGCGCCAGCAGCTTACTGACGACCCGAACTCGGGAGCTGTTTTTT.

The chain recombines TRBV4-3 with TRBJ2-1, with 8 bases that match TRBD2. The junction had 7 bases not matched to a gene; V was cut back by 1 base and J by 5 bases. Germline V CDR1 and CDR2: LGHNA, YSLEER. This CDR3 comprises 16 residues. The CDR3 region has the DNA TGCGCCAGCAGCCAAGTGAGACTAGCGAGTGACAATGAGCAGTTCTTC. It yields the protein CASSQVRLASDNEQFF.

The CDR3 reads CASSYAAGGVEQYF. The CDR3 bases are TGTGCCAGCAGTTACGCAGCGGGGGGGGTCGAGCAGTACTTC. This chain links TRBV6-5 with TRBJ2-7; TRBD2 matches 10 bases. After removal of 2 bases from V and 6 bases from J, the junction contained 4 bases not matched to a gene. CDR3 length equals 14 residues. The germline V gene encodes CDR1 MNHEY and CDR2 SVGAGI.

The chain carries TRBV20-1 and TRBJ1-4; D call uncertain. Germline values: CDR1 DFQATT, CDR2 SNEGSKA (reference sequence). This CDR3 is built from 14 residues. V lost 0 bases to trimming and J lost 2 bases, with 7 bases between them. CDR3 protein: CSAREAVTNEKLFF. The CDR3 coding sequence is TGCAGTGCTAGAGAGGCTGTGACTAATGAAAAACTGTTTTTT.

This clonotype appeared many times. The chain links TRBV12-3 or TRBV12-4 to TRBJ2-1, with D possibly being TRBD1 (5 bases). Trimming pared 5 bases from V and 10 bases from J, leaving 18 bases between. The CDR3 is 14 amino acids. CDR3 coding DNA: TGTGCCAGCAGTCTTCGAGGCAGGGCTGAAGAGCAGTTCTTC. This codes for CASSLRGRAEEQFF.

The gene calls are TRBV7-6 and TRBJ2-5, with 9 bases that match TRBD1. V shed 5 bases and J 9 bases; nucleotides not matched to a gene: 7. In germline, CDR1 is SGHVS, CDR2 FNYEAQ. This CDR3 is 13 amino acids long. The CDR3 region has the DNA TGTGCCAGCAGCCCGTACAGGGGGCAAGCCCAGTACTTC. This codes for CASSPYRGQAQYF.

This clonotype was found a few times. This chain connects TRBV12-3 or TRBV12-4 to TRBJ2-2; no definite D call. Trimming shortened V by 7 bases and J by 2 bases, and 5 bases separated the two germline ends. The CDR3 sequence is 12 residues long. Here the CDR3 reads CASNLNTGELFF. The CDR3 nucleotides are TGTGCCAGCAACCTAAACACCGGGGAGCTGTTTTTT.

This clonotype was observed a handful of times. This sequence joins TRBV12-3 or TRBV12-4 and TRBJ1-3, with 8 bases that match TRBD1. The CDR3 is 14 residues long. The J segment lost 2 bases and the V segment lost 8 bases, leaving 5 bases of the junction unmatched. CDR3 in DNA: TGTGCCAGCGTCGGACAGGGCGCTGGAAACACCATATATTTT. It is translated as CASVGQGAGNTIYF.

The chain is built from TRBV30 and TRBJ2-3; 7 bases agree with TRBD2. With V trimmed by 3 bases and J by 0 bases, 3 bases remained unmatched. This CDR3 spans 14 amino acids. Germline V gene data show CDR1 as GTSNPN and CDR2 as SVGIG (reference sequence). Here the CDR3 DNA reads TGTGCCTGGAGAGAGCGGGGTAGCACAGATACGCAGTATTTT. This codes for CAWRERGSTDTQYF. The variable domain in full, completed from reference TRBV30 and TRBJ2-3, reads SQTIHQWPATLVQPVGSPLSLECTVEGTSNPNLYWYRQAAGRGLQLLFYSVGIGQISSEVPQNLSASRPQDRQFILSSKKLLLSDSGFYLCAWRERGSTDTQYFGPGTRLTVL.

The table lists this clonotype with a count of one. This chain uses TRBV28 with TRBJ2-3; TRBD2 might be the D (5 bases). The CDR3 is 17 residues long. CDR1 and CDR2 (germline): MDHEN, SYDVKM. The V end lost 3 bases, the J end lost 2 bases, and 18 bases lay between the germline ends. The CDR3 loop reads CASSFSAGVFDTDTQYF. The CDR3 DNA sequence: TGTGCCAGCAGTTTCTCCGCCGGGGTATTCGACACAGATACGCAGTATTTT. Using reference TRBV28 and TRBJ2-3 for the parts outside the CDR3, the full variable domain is DVKVTQSSRYLVKRTGEKVFLECVQDMDHENMFWYRQDPGLGLRLIYFSYDVKMKEKGDIPEGYSVSREKKERFSLILESASTNQTSMYLCASSFSAGVFDTDTQYFGPGTRLTVL.

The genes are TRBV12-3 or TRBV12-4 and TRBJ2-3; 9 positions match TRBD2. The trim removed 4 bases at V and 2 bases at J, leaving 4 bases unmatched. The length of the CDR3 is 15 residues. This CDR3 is CASSWLAGSTDTQYF. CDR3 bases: TGTGCCAGCAGTTGGCTAGCGGGATCCACAGATACGCAGTATTTT.

CDR3 amino acids: CASSHGASSGGPQELFF. CDR3 bases: TGTGCCAGCAGCCATGGGGCGTCTAGCGGGGGCCCTCAGGAGCTGTTTTTT. The V and J genes are TRBV3-1 and TRBJ2-2; 10 bases line up with TRBD2. The CDR3 consists of 17 residues. The trim removed 3 bases at V and 10 bases at J, leaving 14 bases unmatched. CDR1 is LGHDT, CDR2 YNNKEL, per germline (reference sequence). The entire variable domain, with the rest obtained from reference TRBV3-1 and TRBJ2-2, is as follows: DTAVSQTPKYLVTQMGNDKSIKCEQNLGHDTMYWYKQDSKKFLKIMFSYNNKELIINETVPNRFSPKSPDKAHLNLHINSLELGDSAVYFCASSHGASSGGPQELFFGEGSRLTVL.

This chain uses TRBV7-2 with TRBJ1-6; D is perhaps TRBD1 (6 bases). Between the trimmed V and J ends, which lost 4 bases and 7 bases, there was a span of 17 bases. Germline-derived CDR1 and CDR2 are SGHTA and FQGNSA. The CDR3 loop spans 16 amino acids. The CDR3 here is CASSSRQALRNSPLHF. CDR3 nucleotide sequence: TGTGCCAGCAGCTCCCGACAGGCGTTAAGGAATTCACCCCTCCACTTT. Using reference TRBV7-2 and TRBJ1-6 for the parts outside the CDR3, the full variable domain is GAGVSQSPSNKVTEKGKDVELRCDPISGHTALYWYRQSLGQGLEFLIYFQGNSAPDKSGLPSDRFSAERTGGSVSTLTIQRTQQEDSAVYLCASSSRQALRNSPLHFGNGTRLTVT.

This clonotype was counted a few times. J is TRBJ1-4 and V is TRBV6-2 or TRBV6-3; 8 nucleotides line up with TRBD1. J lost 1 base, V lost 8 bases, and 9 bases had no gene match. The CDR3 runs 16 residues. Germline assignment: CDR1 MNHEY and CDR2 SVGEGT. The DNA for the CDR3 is TGTGCCAGCGCGATGGACAGGGAAGAAACTAATGAAAAACTGTTTTTT. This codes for CASAMDREETNEKLFF.

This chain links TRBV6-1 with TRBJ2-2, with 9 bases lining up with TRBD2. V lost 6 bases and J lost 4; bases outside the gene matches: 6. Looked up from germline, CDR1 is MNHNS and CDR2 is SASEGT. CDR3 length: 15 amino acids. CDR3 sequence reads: CASRREGPLTGELFF. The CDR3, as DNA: TGTGCCAGCAGGCGGGAGGGCCCCCTCACCGGGGAGCTGTTTTTT.

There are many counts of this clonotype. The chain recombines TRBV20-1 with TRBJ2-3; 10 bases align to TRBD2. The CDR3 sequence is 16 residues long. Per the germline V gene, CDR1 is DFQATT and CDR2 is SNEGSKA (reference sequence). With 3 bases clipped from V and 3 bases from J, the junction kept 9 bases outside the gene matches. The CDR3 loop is CSASEVTSGTTDTQYF. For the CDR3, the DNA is TGCAGTGCTAGCGAGGTTACTAGCGGGACAACAGATACGCAGTATTTT.

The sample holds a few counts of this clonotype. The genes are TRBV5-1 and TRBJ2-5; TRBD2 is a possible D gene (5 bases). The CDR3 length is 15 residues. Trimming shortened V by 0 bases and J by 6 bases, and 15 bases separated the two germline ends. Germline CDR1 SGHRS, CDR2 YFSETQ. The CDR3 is CASSLAGNSLKTQYF. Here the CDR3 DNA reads TGCGCCAGCAGCTTGGCCGGGAACAGTCTAAAGACCCAGTACTTC.

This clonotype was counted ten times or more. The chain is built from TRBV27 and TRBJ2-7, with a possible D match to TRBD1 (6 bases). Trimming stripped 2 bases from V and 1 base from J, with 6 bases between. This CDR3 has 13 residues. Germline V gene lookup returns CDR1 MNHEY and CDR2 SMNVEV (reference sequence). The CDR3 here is CASSLRGSYEQYF. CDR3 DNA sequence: TGTGCCAGCAGTTTAAGGGGGTCCTACGAGCAGTACTTC.

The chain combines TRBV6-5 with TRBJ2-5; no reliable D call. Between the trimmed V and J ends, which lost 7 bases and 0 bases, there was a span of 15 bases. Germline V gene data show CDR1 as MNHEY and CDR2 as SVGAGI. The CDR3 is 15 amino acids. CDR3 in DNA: TGTGCCAGCACCCCCCCGCAGCCGTACCAAGAGACCCAGTACTTC. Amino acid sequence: CASTPPQPYQETQYF.